This T cell receptor (beta chain) was documented in a study of CD8+CD57+ T cells in acquired aplastic anemia. Genomic DNA, serving as template, underwent TCR beta VDJ and CDR3 profiling. MiXCR, run by TCRdb on the reads, gives a single entry per CDR3 protein. The sample contains about 40,000 distinct CDR3 sequences, around 67% of which appear only once. This clonotype was observed a few times. Germline CDR1 reads SGHVS; CDR2 reads FQNEAQ. The CDR3 totals 15 residues. Trimming stripped 5 bases from V and 4 bases from J, with 17 bases between. Sequenced input: sorted CD4+, CD8+, or CD8+CD57+ T cells (not recorded which) from PBMCs. The chain carries TRBV7-8 and TRBJ1-1, with D possibly matching TRBD1 (5 bases). This TCR was sampled from a human donor in good health, serving as a control. In DNA form, the CDR3 reads TGTGCCAGCAGCGTCAGGGCAAATCGATTCACTGAAGCTTTCTTT. This translates into CASSVRANRFTEAFF.